What follows describes a single TCR beta chain. Original handling: Researchers report that nucleated cell counts were estimated from reference gene primer amplification. Clones were sequenced by immunoSEQ multiplex PCR, and TCRdb holds only the in-frame ones, with some missing. That table supplies the V and J calls and clone size; D and trimming were determined from the DNA. The sample records approximately 120,000 clones, under 90% being singletons. This record comes from a study of blood T cell repertoires in COVID-19. The wider study: From T cells, B-cell-depleted T cells, or PBMCs came the material, which was cDNA or gDNA.

Sequenced sample: peripheral blood. The TCR was taken from a woman in her 50s with acute or convalescent COVID-19.

CDR3 residues: CASSPKGGINIQYF. Written as DNA, the CDR3 is TGTGCCAGCAGTCCCAAGGGCGGGATAAACATTCAGTACTTC. The chain couples TRBV2 to TRBJ2-4; TRBD2 might be the D (6 bases). Trimming removed 5 bases from V and 6 bases from J, with 14 bases in between. Germline V CDR1 and CDR2: SNHLY, FYNNEI. The CDR3 is 14 amino acids.